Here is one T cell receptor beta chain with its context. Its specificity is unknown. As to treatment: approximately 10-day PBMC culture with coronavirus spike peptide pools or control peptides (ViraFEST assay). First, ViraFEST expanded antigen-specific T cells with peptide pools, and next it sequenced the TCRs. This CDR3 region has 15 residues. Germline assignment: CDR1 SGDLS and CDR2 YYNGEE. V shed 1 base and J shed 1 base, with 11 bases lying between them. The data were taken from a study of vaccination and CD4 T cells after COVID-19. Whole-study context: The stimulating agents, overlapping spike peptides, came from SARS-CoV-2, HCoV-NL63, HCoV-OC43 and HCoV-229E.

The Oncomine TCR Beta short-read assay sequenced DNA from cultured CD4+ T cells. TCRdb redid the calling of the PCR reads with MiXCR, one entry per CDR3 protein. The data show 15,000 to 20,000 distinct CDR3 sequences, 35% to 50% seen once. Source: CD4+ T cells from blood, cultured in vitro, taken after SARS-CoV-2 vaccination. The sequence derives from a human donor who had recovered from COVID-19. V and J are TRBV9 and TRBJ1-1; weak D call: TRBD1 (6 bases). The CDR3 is CASSVSGDKNTEAFF. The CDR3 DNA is TGTGCCAGCAGCGTATCGGGGGACAAGAACACTGAAGCTTTCTTT.